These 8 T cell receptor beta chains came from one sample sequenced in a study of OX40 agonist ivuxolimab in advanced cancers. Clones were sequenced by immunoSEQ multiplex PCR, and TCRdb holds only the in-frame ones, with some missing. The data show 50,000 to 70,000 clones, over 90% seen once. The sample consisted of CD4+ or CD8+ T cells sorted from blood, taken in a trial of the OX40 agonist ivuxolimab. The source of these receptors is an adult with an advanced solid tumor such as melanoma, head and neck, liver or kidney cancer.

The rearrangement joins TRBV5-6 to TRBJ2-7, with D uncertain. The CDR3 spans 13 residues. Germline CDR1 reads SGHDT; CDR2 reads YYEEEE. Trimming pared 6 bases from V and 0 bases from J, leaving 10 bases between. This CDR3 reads CASTQDASYEQYF. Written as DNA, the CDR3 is TGTGCCAGCACCCAGGATGCCTCCTACGAGCAGTACTTC. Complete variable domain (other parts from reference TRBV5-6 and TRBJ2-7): DAGVTQSPTHLIKTRGQQVTLRCSPKSGHDTVSWYQQALGQGPQFIFQYYEEEERQRGNFPDRFSGHQFPNYSSELNVNALLLGDSALYLCASTQDASYEQYFGPGTRLTVT.

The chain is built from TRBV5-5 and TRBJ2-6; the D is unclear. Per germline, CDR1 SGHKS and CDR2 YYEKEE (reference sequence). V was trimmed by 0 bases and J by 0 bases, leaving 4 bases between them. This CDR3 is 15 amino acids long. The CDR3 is CASSLAVSGANVLTF. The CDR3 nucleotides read TGTGCCAGCAGCTTGGCCGTCTCTGGGGCCAACGTCCTGACTTTC.

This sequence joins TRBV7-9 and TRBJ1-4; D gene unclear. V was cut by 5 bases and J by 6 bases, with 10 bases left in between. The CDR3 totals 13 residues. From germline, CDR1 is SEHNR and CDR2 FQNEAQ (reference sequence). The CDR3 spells CASSMEADEKLFF. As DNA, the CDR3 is TGTGCCAGCAGCATGGAAGCGGATGAAAAACTGTTTTTT.

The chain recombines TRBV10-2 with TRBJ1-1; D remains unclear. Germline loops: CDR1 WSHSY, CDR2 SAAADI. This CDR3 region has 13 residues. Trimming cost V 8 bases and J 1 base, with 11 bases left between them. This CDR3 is CASGSGKNTEAFF. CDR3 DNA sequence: TGCGCCAGCGGATCCGGGAAGAACACTGAAGCTTTCTTT.

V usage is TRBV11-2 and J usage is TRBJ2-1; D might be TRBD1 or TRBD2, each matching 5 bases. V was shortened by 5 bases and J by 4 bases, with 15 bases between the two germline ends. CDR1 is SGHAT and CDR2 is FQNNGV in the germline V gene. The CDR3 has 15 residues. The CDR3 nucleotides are TGTGCCAGCAGCAAGCCCGGGACGGAATACAATGAGCAGTTCTTC. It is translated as CASSKPGTEYNEQFF.

This chain's CDR3 is CASSFGGGSEKLFF. Here the CDR3 DNA reads TGTGCCAGCAGTTTTGGGGGCGGAAGTGAAAAACTGTTTTTT. J is TRBJ1-4 and V is TRBV27; TRBD1 is a possible D gene (6 bases). Germline V gene data show CDR1 as MNHEY and CDR2 as SMNVEV (reference sequence). This CDR3 contains 14 residues. Trimming pared 3 bases from V and 7 bases from J, leaving 12 bases between. The full variable domain, with the rest looked up from reference TRBV27 and TRBJ1-4, is EAQVTQNPRYLITVTGKKLTVTCSQNMNHEYMSWYRQDPGLGLRQIYYSMNVEVTDKGDVPEGYKVSRKEKRNFPLILESPSPNQTSLYFCASSFGGGSEKLFFGSGTQLSVL.

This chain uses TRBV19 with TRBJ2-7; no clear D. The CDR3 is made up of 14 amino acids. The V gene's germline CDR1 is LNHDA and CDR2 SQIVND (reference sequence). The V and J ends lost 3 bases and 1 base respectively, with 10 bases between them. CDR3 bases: TGTGCCAGTAGTATCTTTCTGGGGTCCTACGAGCAGTACTTC. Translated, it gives CASSIFLGSYEQYF.

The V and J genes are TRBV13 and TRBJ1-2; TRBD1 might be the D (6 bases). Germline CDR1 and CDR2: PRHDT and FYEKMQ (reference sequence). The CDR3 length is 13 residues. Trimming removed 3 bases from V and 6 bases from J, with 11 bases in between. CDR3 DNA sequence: TGTGCCAGCAGCTTCCAGGGGCGGCATGGCTACACCTTC. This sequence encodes CASSFQGRHGYTF.